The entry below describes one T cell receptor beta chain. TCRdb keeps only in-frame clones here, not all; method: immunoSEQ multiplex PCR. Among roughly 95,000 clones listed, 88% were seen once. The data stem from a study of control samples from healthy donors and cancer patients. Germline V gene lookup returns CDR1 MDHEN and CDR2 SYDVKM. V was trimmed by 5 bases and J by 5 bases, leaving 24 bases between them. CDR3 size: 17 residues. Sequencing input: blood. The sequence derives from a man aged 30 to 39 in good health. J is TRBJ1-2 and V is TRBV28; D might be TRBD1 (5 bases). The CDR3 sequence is CASSGQDKRGYRYGYTF. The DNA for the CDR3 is TGTGCCAGCAGTGGACAAGATAAGAGGGGATATCGGTATGGCTACACCTTC.